The present T cell receptor (beta chain) was sequenced within a study of OX40 agonist ivuxolimab in advanced cancers. V gave up 2 bases and J gave up 1 base, with 11 bases separating them. The CDR3 sequence is 15 residues long. Germline CDR1 is MNHNS and CDR2 is SASEGT. The method was immunoSEQ multiplex PCR; TCRdb's version includes in-frame clones alone and lacks a portion of them. The sample holds tens of thousands of clones, around 83% seen once. This material consisted of CD4+ or CD8+ T cells sorted from blood, taken in a trial of the OX40 agonist ivuxolimab. The TCR originated in an adult with an advanced solid tumor such as melanoma, head and neck, liver or kidney cancer. V and J are TRBV6-1 and TRBJ1-1, with D possibly matching TRBD1 (6 bases). CDR3 in DNA: TGTGCCAGCAGTGAAAGGACAGCGTGGAACACTGAAGCTTTCTTT. This sequence encodes CASSERTAWNTEAFF.